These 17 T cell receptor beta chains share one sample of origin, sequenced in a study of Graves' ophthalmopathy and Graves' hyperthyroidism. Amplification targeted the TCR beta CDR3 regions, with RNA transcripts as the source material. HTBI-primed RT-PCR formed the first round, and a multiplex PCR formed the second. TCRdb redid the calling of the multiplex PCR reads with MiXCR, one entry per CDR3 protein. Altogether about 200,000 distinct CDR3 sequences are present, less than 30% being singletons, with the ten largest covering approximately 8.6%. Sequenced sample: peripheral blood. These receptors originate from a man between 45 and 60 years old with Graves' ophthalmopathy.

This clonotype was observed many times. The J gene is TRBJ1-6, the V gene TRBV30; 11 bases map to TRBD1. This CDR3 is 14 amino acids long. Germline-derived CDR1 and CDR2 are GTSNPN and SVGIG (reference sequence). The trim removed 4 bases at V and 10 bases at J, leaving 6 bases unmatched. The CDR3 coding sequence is TGTGCCTGGAATTTGGGACAGGGGGGCTCACCCCTCCACTTT. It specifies CAWNLGQGGSPLHF.

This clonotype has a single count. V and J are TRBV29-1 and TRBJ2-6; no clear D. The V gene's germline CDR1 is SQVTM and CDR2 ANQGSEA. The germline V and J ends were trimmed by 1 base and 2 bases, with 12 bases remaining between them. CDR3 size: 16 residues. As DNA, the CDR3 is TGCAGCGTTGAAGTAGGCACCCAGCCTGGGGCCAACGTCCTGACTTTC. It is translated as CSVEVGTQPGANVLTF.

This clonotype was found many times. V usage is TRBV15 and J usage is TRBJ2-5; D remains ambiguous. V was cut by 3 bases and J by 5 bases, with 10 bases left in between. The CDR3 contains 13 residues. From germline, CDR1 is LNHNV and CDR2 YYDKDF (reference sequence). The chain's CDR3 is CATSSDLGETQYF. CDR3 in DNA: TGTGCCACCAGCAGCGACTTAGGGGAGACCCAGTACTTC.

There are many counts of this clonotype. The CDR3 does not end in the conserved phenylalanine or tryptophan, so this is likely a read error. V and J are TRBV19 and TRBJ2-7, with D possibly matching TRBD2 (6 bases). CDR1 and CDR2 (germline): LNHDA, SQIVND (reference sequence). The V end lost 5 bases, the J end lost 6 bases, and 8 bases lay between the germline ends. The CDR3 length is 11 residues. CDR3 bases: TGTGCCAGTAGTCCGGGACTCGAGCAGTACTCC. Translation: CASSPGLEQYS.

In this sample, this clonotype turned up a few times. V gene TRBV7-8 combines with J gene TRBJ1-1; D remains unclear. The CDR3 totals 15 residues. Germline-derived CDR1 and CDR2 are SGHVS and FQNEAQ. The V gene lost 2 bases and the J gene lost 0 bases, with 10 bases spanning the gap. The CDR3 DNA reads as TGTGCCAGCAGCTTATTCCAGGAAGTGAACACTGAAGCTTTCTTT. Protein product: CASSLFQEVNTEAFF.

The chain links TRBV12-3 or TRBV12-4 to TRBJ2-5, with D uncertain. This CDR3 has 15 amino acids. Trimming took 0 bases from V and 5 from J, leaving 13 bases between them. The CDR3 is CASSLAGPQGETQYF. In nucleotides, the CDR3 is TGTGCCAGCAGTTTAGCAGGGCCCCAAGGGGAGACCCAGTACTTC.

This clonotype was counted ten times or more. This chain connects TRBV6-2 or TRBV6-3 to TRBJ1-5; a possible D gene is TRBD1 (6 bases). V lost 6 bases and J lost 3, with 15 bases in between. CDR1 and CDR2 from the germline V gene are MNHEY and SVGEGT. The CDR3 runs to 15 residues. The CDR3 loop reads CASSTPNRVNQPQHF. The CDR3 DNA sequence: TGTGCCAGCAGCACACCTAACAGGGTCAATCAGCCCCAGCATTTT.

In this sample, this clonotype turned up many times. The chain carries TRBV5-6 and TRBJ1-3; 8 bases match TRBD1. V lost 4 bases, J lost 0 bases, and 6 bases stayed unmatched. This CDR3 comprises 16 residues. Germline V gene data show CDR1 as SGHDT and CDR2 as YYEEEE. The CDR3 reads CASSPGQVLSGNTIYF. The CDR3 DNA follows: TGTGCCAGCAGCCCGGGACAGGTGCTCTCTGGAAACACCATATATTTT.

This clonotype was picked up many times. CDR3 residues: CATSSPGTGSGEQYF. The CDR3, as DNA: TGTGCCACCAGCAGCCCCGGGACAGGTTCTGGCGAGCAGTACTTC. The rearrangement joins TRBV15 to TRBJ2-7; 8 bases line up with TRBD1. The trim removed 3 bases at V and 6 bases at J, leaving 10 bases unmatched. This CDR3 region has 15 residues. CDR1 and CDR2 (germline): LNHNV, YYDKDF (reference sequence).

The CDR3 loop reads CAWSRGGWQTQYF. The CDR3 DNA reads TGTGCCTGGAGTAGAGGGGGGTGGCAGACCCAGTACTTC. The chain has TRBV30 and TRBJ2-5; D possibly uses TRBD1 or TRBD2 (6 bases each). The germline gives CDR1 GTSNPN, CDR2 SVGIG (reference sequence). This CDR3 region has 13 residues. The germline V and J ends were trimmed by 2 bases and 6 bases, with 13 bases remaining between them. The full variable domain, with the rest looked up from reference TRBV30 and TRBJ2-5, is SQTIHQWPATLVQPVGSPLSLECTVEGTSNPNLYWYRQAAGRGLQLLFYSVGIGQISSEVPQNLSASRPQDRQFILSSKKLLLSDSGFYLCAWSRGGWQTQYFGPGTRLLVL.

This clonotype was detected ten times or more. CDR3 DNA sequence: TGCGCCAGCCGACAGGGGATAATTCAGCCCCAGCATTTT. Its translation is CASRQGIIQPQHF. V is TRBV10-2 and J is TRBJ1-5; 8 bases are shared with TRBD1. Germline values: CDR1 WSHSY, CDR2 SAAADI. This CDR3 is 13 amino acids long. V was pared by 8 bases and J by 6 bases, with 6 bases of the junction left unmatched.

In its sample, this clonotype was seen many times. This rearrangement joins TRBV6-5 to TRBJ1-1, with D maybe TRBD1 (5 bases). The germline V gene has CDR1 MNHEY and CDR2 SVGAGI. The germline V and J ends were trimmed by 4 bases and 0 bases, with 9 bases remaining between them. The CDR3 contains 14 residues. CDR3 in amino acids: CASSSTVLNTEAFF. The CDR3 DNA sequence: TGTGCCAGCAGTTCGACAGTTTTGAACACTGAAGCTTTCTTT.

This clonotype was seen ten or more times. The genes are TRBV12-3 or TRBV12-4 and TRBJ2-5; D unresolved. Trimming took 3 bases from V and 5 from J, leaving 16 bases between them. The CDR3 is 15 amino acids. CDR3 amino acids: CASSLDIPPRETQYF. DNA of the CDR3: TGTGCCAGCAGTTTGGATATCCCCCCGAGGGAGACCCAGTACTTC.

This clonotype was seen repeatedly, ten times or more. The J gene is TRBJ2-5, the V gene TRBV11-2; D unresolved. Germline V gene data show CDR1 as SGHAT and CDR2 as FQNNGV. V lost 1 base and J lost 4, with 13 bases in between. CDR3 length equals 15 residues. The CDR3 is CASSLGPGLGETQYF. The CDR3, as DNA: TGTGCCAGCAGCTTAGGGCCGGGTCTAGGAGAGACCCAGTACTTC.

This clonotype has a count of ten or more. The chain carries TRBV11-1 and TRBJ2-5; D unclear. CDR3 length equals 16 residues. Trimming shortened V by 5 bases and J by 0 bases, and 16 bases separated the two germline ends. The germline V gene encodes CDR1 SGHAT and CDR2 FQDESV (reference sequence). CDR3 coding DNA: TGTGCCAGCAGCCCACGAGGAGAACCGGACCAAGAGACCCAGTACTTC. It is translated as CASSPRGEPDQETQYF.

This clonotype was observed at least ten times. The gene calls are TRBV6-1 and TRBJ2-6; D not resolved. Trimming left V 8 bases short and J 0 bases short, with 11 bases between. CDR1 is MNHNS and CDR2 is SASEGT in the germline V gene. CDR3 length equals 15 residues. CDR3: CASARAISGANVLTF. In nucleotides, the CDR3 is TGTGCCAGCGCCCGGGCCATCTCTGGGGCCAACGTCCTGACTTTC.

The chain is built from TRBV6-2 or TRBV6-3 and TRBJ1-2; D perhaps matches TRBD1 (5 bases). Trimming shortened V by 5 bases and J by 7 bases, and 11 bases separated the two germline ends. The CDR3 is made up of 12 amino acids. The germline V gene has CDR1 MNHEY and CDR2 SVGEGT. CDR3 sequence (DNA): TGTGCCAGCAGTGAGGGGCTCCGTGGCTACACCTTC. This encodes CASSEGLRGYTF.